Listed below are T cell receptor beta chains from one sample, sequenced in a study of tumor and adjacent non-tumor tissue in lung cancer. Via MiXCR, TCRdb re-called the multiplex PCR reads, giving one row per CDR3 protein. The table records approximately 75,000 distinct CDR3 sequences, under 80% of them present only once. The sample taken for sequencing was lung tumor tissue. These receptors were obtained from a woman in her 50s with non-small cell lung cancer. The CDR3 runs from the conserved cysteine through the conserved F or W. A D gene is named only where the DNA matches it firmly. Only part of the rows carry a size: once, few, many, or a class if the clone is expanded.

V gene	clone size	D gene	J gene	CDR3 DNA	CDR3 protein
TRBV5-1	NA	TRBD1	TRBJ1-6	TGCGCCAGCAGCAATGGACAGGGCAGAGAGCCCCTCCACTTT	CASSNGQGREPLHF
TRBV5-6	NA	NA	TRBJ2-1	TGTGCCAACAGCATGGCTAGCAATGAGCAGTTCTTC	CANSMASNEQFF
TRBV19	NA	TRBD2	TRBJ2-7	TGTGCCAGTAGCGGGAGGACCGACTCCTACGAGCAGTACTTC	CASSGRTDSYEQYF
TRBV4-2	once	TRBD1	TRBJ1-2	TGTGTCAGCAGCCAAGAGGGACAGGCCTATGGCTACTCCTTC	CVSSQEGQAYGYSF
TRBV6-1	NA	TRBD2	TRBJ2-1	TGTGCCAGCGATGATGGTAGCGGGAGAATCGATGAGCGGTTCTTC	CASDDGSGRIDERFF
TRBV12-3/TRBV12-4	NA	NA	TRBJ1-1	TGTGCCAGCAGGGGGACAAGGTTAACTTTCTTT	CASRGTRLTFF
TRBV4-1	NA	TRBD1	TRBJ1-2	TGCGCCAGCGGCCAGAGGCAGGGGGCCTTGTCTGACGGCTACACCTTC	CASGQRQGALSDGYTF
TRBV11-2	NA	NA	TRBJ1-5	TGTGCTAACAGCTTGGAGGGCCTAGGCAATCAGCCCCAGCATTTT	CANSLEGLGNQPQHF
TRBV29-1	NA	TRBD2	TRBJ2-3	TGCAGCGTAGATAGTACTAGCGGTGGCACAGATACGCATTATTTT	CSVDSTSGGTDTHYF
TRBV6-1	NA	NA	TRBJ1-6	TGTGCCAGCAGTGAAGGGGTCATCGGGTATTCACCCCTCCACTTT	CASSEGVIGYSPLHF
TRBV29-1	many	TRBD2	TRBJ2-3	TGCAGCGTTGATGGCGGGAGGGCCCTGAGGACAGATACGCAGTATTTT	CSVDGGRALRTDTQYF
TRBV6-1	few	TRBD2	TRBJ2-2	TGTGCCAGCAGTCTAGCGGGAGACACCGGGGAGTTGCTTTTT	CASSLAGDTGELLF
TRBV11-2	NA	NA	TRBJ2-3	TGTGCCAGCCAAGACTCGACCGGCTCATATACGCAGTATTTT	CASQDSTGSYTQYF
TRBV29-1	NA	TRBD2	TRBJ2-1	TGCAGCGTTGATCGCCTAGCGGGAGGTTTGTACAATGAGCAGTTTTTC	CSVDRLAGGLYNEQFF
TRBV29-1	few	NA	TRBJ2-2	TGTATCGGCGGTGAGGGGGACACCGGGGAGCTGTTTTTC	CIGGEGDTGELFF
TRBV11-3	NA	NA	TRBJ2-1	TGTGCCAGCAGCTACGGACGCTACAATGAACAGATCTTC	CASSYGRYNEQIF
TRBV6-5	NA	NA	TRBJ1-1	TGTGTCACCAAGGACCCGTTGGGCCTTGAAGCTTTCTTT	CVTKDPLGLEAFF
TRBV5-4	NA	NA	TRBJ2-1	TGTGCCAGCAGCTTTCCAGTGAGCAATGAGCAGTTCTTC	CASSFPVSNEQFF
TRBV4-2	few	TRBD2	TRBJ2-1	TGTGCCAGCAGCCAAACCCGGGACTACACAGACAATGAGCAGTTCTTC	CASSQTRDYTDNEQFF
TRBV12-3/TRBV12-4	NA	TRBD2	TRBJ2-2	TGTGCCAGCGAAGCGGGGTACATCGGGGAACTGTTTTTT	CASEAGYIGELFF
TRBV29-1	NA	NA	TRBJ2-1	TGCAGCGTTATACTAATAGAGAGTGAGCAGTTCTTC	CSVILIESEQFF
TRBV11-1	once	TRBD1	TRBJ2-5	TGTCCCAGTAGCCCGGGACAGGGCGTAGAGACCCAATACTTC	CPSSPGQGVETQYF
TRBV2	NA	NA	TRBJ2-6	TGTGCCAGCAGTAAAGGGGAGTCTGGGGCCAACGTCCTGACTTTC	CASSKGESGANVLTF
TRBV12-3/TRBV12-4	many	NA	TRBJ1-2	TGTGCCAGCAGTTTAGGGGGAACTAACTATGGCTACACCTTC	CASSLGGTNYGYTF
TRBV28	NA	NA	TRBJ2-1	TGTGCCAGGGGATTCCATACGATTACCTACAATGAGCAGTTCTTC	CARGFHTITYNEQFF
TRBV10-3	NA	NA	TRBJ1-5	TGTGCCATCAGTGAGAGGGGAAACAATCTGCCCCAACATTTT	CAISERGNNLPQHF
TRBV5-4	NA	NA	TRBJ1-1	TGTGCCAGCAGCTTCGAGGACGGGAGAACGGCTGAAGCTTTCTTT	CASSFEDGRTAEAFF
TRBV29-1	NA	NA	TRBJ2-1	TGCAGCGTTGATGGTGGACTCTCGGAGGCCAATGAGCAGTTCTTC	CSVDGGLSEANEQFF
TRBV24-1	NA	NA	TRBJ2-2	TGTGTCATCAGTGATTTGCTGTTAGGGACCGGGGAGCTGTTTTTT	CVISDLLLGTGELFF
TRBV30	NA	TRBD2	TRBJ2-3	TGTGCCTGGAGGACTAGCGGGATTCGAGATACGCAGTATTTT	CAWRTSGIRDTQYF
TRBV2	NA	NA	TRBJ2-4	TGTGCCAGCAGTGAAGGTGGGATGACGCAGTCCTTC	CASSEGGMTQSF
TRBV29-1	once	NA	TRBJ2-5	TGCAGCGTTTTGGTGGGGTACCAAGAGACTCACTACTTC	CSVLVGYQETHYF
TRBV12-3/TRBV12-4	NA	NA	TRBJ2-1	TGTGAGAGCAGTTTATCCCATGAGCAGTTCTTC	CESSLSHEQFF
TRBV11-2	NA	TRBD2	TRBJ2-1	TGTACCAGTAGCTTGTTCCGGTCTCTAGCGGGATTAAGTACATACAATGTGCAGTTCTTC	CTSSLFRSLAGLSTYNVQFF
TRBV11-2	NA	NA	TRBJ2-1	TGTGTCAGCAGCTTAGGTCGGGAGAGCCCCTACAATGAGCAGTTCTTC	CVSSLGRESPYNEQFF
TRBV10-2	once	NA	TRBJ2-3	TGCGCCAACAGTGAGTCGGACATAATTCAGCCCCAGTATTTT	CANSESDIIQPQYF
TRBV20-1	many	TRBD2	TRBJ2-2	TGCAGTGCTACGACTAGCGGGAGGGAAGGCACCGGGGAGCTGTTTTTT	CSATTSGREGTGELFF
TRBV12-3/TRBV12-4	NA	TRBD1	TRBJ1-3	TGTGCCAGCTGTTTATCCGACAGGGAAAATACCATATATTTT	CASCLSDRENTIYF
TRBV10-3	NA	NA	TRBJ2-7	TGTGCCATCAGCGGAGCGAGACAGGGAGGTCCCGAGCAGTACTTC	CAISGARQGGPEQYF
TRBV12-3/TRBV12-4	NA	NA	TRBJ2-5	TGTGCCAGCAGTTTAGTAGCAGGTCAAAAGACCGAGTACTTC	CASSLVAGQKTEYF
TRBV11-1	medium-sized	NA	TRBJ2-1	TGTGCCAGCAGCCGACAGGGAGGGGATGAGCAGTTCTTC	CASSRQGGDEQFF
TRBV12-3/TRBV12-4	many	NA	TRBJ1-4	TGTGCCAGCAGCACTCAACAGGGTTTTGAAGAACTGTTTTTT	CASSTQQGFEELFF
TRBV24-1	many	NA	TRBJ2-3	TGTGCCACCAGTCAGGGGGGAGCGAGAGTTGTGGATACGCAGTATTTT	CATSQGGARVVDTQYF
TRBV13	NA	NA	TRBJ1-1	TGTGCCAGCAGCGGCCGATGGATGAACATTGAAGCTTTCTTT	CASSGRWMNIEAFF
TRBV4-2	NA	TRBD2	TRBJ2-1	TGTGCCAGCAGCCAAGTAAGACTAGCGGGCTGGAATGAGCAATTCTTC	CASSQVRLAGWNEQFF
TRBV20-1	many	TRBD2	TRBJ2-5	TGCAGTGTCTTACTAGCGGGAGGTCGAGAGGCCCAGTACTTC	CSVLLAGGREAQYF
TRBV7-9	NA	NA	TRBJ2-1	TGTGCCTCCGACCCTAAATCCAATGAACAGTTCTTC	CASDPKSNEQFF
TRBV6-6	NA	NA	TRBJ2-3	TGTGCTAGTAGTGCCGAGGGACACACAGATACGCAGTATTTT	CASSAEGHTDTQYF
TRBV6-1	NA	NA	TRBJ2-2	TGTGCCAGCAGTGATCTTGACACCCACACCGGGGAGCCGTTTTTT	CASSDLDTHTGEPFF
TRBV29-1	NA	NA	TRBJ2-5	TGCAGCGTTGTCTGGACCAGGTACCGAGAGGCCCAGTACTTC	CSVVWTRYREAQYF
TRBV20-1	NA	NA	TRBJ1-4	TGCAGTGCTGAACTCCGGGCCGTAGGGGGGGAACTGTTTTTT	CSAELRAVGGELFF
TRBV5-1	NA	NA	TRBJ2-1	TGCGCCAGCAGCTTGGCGCCCGGGACCGAAGGCGATGAGCAGTTCTTC	CASSLAPGTEGDEQFF
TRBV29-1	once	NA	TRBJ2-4	TGCAGCATTTTCAAACCGGGGGTAGACATTCAGTACTTC	CSIFKPGVDIQYF
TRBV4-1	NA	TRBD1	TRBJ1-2	TGCTCCAGTAGCCAAGAGACAGGGGGCGGTAGGAGCTACACCTTC	CSSSQETGGGRSYTF
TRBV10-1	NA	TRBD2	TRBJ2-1	TGCACCAGCAGTGAGTCTGGGGCGGGAGACGAGCAGTCCTTC	CTSSESGAGDEQSF
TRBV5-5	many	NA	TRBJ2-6	TGTGCCAGCAGCTTGGAGGGCAAGACCTCTGGGGCCAACGTCCTGACTTTC	CASSLEGKTSGANVLTF
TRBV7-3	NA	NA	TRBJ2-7	TGTGCCAGCAGCTCCCGGGGTGGCCCTGTTTACGAGCAGTACTTC	CASSSRGGPVYEQYF
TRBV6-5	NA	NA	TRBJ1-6	TGTGCCAGCAGCGACCAGTTAGGGAATTCATCCCTCCACTTT	CASSDQLGNSSLHF